This section outlines one TCR beta chain sequence together with its context. This CDR3 contains 14 residues. CDR1 is SGDLS, CDR2 YYNGEE, per germline. The ends were cut back, 0 bases at V and 1 base at J, with 6 bases in the middle. The method was immunoSEQ multiplex PCR; TCRdb's version includes in-frame clones alone and lacks a portion of them. The sample has a few hundred thousand clones, about nine tenths seen once. The data were obtained in a study of control samples from healthy donors and cancer patients. The material sequenced was PBMCs. The clonotype originates from a man aged 40-49 years with head and neck cancer. V usage is TRBV9 and J usage is TRBJ2-3, with D possibly TRBD1 on 5 matching bases. CDR3 sequence: CASSVEGGTDTQYF. In nucleotides, the CDR3 is TGTGCCAGCAGCGTAGAAGGGGGCACAGATACGCAGTATTTT.